The T cell receptor beta chain under discussion was sequenced for a study of blood T cell repertoires in COVID-19. Study as a whole: PBMCs, B-cell-depleted T cells, or T cells provided the cDNA or gDNA that made up the material.

Data came from immunoSEQ multiplex PCR; TCRdb stores just in-frame clones and leaves some out. The table shows about 36,000 clones, with around 80% occurring only once. Trimming cost V 4 bases and J 2 bases; bases outside gene matches: 6. The CDR3 is made up of 16 amino acids. Germline V gene sequence: CDR1 PRHDT, CDR2 FYEKMQ (reference sequence). This sequence joins TRBV13 and TRBJ2-3, with 10 bases that match TRBD2. The sequence was obtained from a man in his 60s with acute or convalescent COVID-19. Sequencing was carried out using peripheral blood. The DNA for the CDR3 is TGTGCCAGCAGCTGGCGACTAGCGGGCTACACAGATACGCAGTATTTT. This sequence encodes CASSWRLAGYTDTQYF. Filled out from reference TRBV13 and TRBJ2-3, the complete variable domain reads AAGVIQSPRHLIKEKRETATLKCYPIPRHDTVYWYQQGPGQDPQFLISFYEKMQSDKGSIPDRFSAQQFSDYHSELNMSSLELGDSALYFCASSWRLAGYTDTQYFGPGTRLTVL.